The 25 T cell receptor beta chains presented below share a single source sample, sequenced in a study of T cells in localized non-small cell lung cancer. Sequenced by immunoSEQ multiplex PCR; TCRdb stores in-frame clones only, minus some. The profile shows about 24,000 clones, about 80% of them singletons. The sequencing used PBMCs, collected before any cancer treatment. These receptors originate from a man aged 40 to 70 with stage II lung adenocarcinoma.

With respect to this clone: Sequence at one end of the junction differs from germline and may be a read error. The rearrangement links TRBV6-5 to TRBJ2-1; D may match TRBD1 or TRBD2 (5 bases each). The CDR3 is 14 amino acids. Germline V gene sequence: CDR1 MNHEY, CDR2 SVGAGI. Here the CDR3 DNA reads TGCTACCTATCGGGGCCGGCAGCCTACAATGAGCAGTTCTTC. Translated, it gives CYLSGPAAYNEQFF.

V and J are TRBV30 and TRBJ1-1, with D uncertain. Germline V gene sequence: CDR1 GTSNPN, CDR2 SVGIG (reference sequence). The CDR3 contains 11 residues. The V end lost 4 bases, the J end lost 1 base, and 4 bases lay between the germline ends. The CDR3 coding sequence is TGTGCCTGGATCTGGAACACTGAAGCTTTCTTT. Its protein product is CAWIWNTEAFF.

The chain carries TRBV7-8 and TRBJ2-5, with 11 bases identical to TRBD1. The CDR3 length is 15 residues. CDR1 and CDR2 (germline): SGHVS, FQNEAQ. The V and J ends lost 6 bases and 4 bases, in that order; junction bases with no gene match: 7. DNA for the CDR3: TGTGCCAGCAGTTACGGACAGGGGGCCCGAGAGACCCAGTACTTC. Protein product: CASSYGQGARETQYF.

The V call is TRBV5-1, the J call TRBJ1-2; D remains unclear. The CDR3 loop spans 12 amino acids. CDR1 and CDR2 (germline): SGHRS, YFSETQ. The ends were cut back, 0 bases at V and 4 bases at J, with 4 bases in the middle. The chain's CDR3 is CASSLAGYGYTF. The CDR3 nucleotides are TGCGCCAGCAGCTTGGCTGGCTATGGCTACACCTTC.

The chain carries TRBV19 and TRBJ1-3, with D perhaps matching TRBD1 (6 bases). V lost 3 bases to trimming and J lost 0 bases, with 12 bases between them. Germline V CDR1 and CDR2: LNHDA, SQIVND (reference sequence). The CDR3 has 16 amino acids. This CDR3 is CASSMNGGHSGNTIYF. The CDR3 bases are TGTGCCAGTAGTATGAATGGGGGCCACTCTGGAAACACCATATATTTT.

The V call is TRBV7-9, the J call TRBJ1-5; no definite D call. The CDR3 totals 13 residues. V was cut by 4 bases and J by 1 base, with 5 bases left in between. Germline V gene sequence: CDR1 SEHNR, CDR2 FQNEAQ (reference sequence). The CDR3 here is CASSSQSNQPQHF. In DNA, the CDR3 is TGTGCCAGCAGCTCCCAGAGCAATCAGCCCCAGCATTTT.

The chain joins TRBV2 to TRBJ2-5, with D possibly matching TRBD2 (6 bases). Germline V gene lookup returns CDR1 SNHLY and CDR2 FYNNEI. The CDR3 runs to 13 residues. The V and J ends lost 5 bases and 3 bases respectively, with 10 bases between them. The DNA of the CDR3 is TGTGCCAGCAGTTCCTGGGAGGAAGAGACCCAGTACTTC. Encoded protein: CASSSWEEETQYF. Drawing the rest from reference TRBV2 and TRBJ2-5, the complete variable domain is EPEVTQTPSHQVTQMGQEVILRCVPISNHLYFYWYRQILGQKVEFLVSFYNNEISEKSEIFDDQFSVERPDGSNFTLKIRSTKLEDSAMYFCASSSWEEETQYFGPGTRLLVL.

V is TRBV2 and J is TRBJ1-2, with TRBD1 as a possible D gene (6 bases). The germline CDR1 and CDR2 sequences are SNHLY and FYNNEI. This CDR3 has 14 amino acids. V was shortened by 5 bases and J by 4 bases, with 14 bases between the two germline ends. CDR3 region: CASSLQDSFYGYTF. The DNA of the CDR3 is TGTGCCAGCAGTCTACAGGACAGCTTCTATGGCTACACCTTC.

The V call is TRBV18, the J call TRBJ2-7; D perhaps matches TRBD1 (5 bases). Germline V CDR1 and CDR2: KGHSH, LQKENI. The CDR3 is made up of 14 amino acids. The V gene lost 6 bases and the J gene lost 3 bases, with 15 bases spanning the gap. The CDR3 here is CASSYSTEFYEQYF. DNA of the CDR3: TGTGCCAGCTCTTATTCGACAGAATTCTACGAGCAGTACTTC.

This chain joins TRBV29-1 and TRBJ1-2, with 7 bases identical to TRBD1. There are 12 residues in the CDR3. Losses at the gene ends were 7 bases for V and 7 bases for J; bases not matched to a gene: 9. Germline CDR1 SQVTM, CDR2 ANQGSEA. CDR3 sequence (DNA): TGCAGCGCCCCGACAGGGCAACGTGGCTACACCTTC. It is translated as CSAPTGQRGYTF. Looking up the rest from reference TRBV29-1 and TRBJ1-2 gives the full variable domain: SAVISQKPSRDICQRGTSLTIQCQVDSQVTMMFWYRQQPGQSLTLIATANQGSEATYESGFVIDKFPISRPNLTFSTLTVSNMSPEDSSIYLCSAPTGQRGYTFGSGTRLTVV.

In this sample, this clone turned up once. Other DNA sequences in this specimen translate into the identical CDR3. This chain uses TRBV6-1 with TRBJ1-2; 7 nucleotides align to TRBD1. V lost 1 base to trimming and J lost 7 bases; unmatched junction nucleotides: 6. CDR1 and CDR2 from the germline V gene are MNHNS and SASEGT. This CDR3 region has 14 residues. The CDR3 here is CASSEEAGGSGYTF. CDR3 coding DNA: TGTGCCAGCAGTGAAGAAGCAGGGGGTAGTGGCTACACCTTC.

The rearrangement joins TRBV29-1 to TRBJ1-2; D possibly corresponds to TRBD1 (5 bases). The V end was cut by 6 bases, the J end by 4 bases, with 18 bases between. The CDR3 totals 14 residues. Per the germline V gene, CDR1 is SQVTM and CDR2 is ANQGSEA. The CDR3 reads CSVAQEHNPYGYTF. The DNA for the CDR3 is TGCAGCGTGGCACAGGAGCACAACCCCTATGGCTACACCTTC.

The chain combines TRBV7-9 with TRBJ1-2, with D uncertain. V was pared by 6 bases and J by 0 bases, with 11 bases between. The CDR3 is 14 residues long. Germline CDR1 reads SEHNR; CDR2 reads FQNEAQ (reference sequence). The CDR3 DNA sequence: TGTGCCAGCAGTCTCCGGGCAGCTAACTATGGCTACACCTTC. Its translation is CASSLRAANYGYTF.

The chain combines TRBV10-3 with TRBJ1-1; 9 bases match TRBD1. CDR3 length: 13 amino acids. Germline lookup yields CDR1 ENHRY and CDR2 SYGVKD. The V segment lost 5 bases and the J segment 6 bases; nucleotides outside the gene matches: 4. Written as DNA, the CDR3 is TGTGCCATCAGTACAGGGGGCTCCCCTGAAGCTTTCTTT. Amino acid sequence: CAISTGGSPEAFF.

This rearrangement joins TRBV25-1 to TRBJ2-1; TRBD2 aligns across 10 bases. The junction had 3 bases not matched to a gene; V was cut back by 6 bases and J by 4 bases. This CDR3 region has 14 residues. Germline CDR1 reads MGHDK; CDR2 reads SYGVNS. The CDR3 sequence is CASSEREGYNEQFF. In DNA, the CDR3 is TGTGCCAGCAGCGAGCGGGAGGGTTACAATGAGCAGTTCTTC.

The V and J genes are TRBV11-2 and TRBJ2-3, with D perhaps matching TRBD2 (6 bases). Germline-derived CDR1 and CDR2 are SGHAT and FQNNGV. The V end was cut by 5 bases, the J end by 0 bases, with 18 bases between. The CDR3 contains 17 residues. CDR3 region: CASSLTPAGTSTDTQYF. The CDR3 region has the DNA TGTGCCAGCAGCCTCACCCCGGCGGGGACTAGCACAGATACGCAGTATTTT.

This sequence joins TRBV4-3 and TRBJ2-1; 9 nucleotides align to TRBD1. This CDR3 has 15 residues. Germline CDR1 LGHNA, CDR2 YSLEER. With 0 bases clipped from V and 8 bases from J, the junction kept 5 bases outside the gene matches. DNA of the CDR3: TGCGCCAGCAGCCAAGAACTAACAGGGGGCGATGAGCAGTTCTTC. Protein sequence: CASSQELTGGDEQFF.

The chain carries TRBV27 and TRBJ1-2, with 12 bases aligning to TRBD1. The CDR3 extends over 18 amino acids. Germline CDR1 and CDR2: MNHEY and SMNVEV (reference sequence). V lost 5 bases, J lost 6 bases, and 16 bases stayed unmatched. The CDR3 DNA is TGTGCCAGCAGTCCAAGGGGGACAGGGGGCGCAATCAACCATGGCTACACCTTC. Amino acid sequence: CASSPRGTGGAINHGYTF.

V and J are TRBV6-6 and TRBJ2-3; 10 bases match TRBD1. V shed 5 bases and J 4 bases; nucleotides not matched to a gene: 3. The CDR3 covers 14 residues. From germline, CDR1 is MNHNY and CDR2 SVGAGI (reference sequence). The CDR3 region is CASSPGTGADTQYF. The CDR3 DNA reads TGTGCCAGCAGTCCGGGGACAGGGGCAGATACGCAGTATTTT.

The gene calls are TRBV7-2 and TRBJ2-5; 9 nucleotides match TRBD2. With 1 base clipped from V and 3 bases from J, the junction kept 6 bases outside the gene matches. CDR1 SGHTA and CDR2 FQGNSA come from the germline V gene. The CDR3 is 16 amino acids. CDR3 residues: CASSLERLAGKETQYF. The CDR3 DNA reads TGTGCCAGCAGCTTAGAAAGGCTAGCGGGGAAAGAGACCCAGTACTTC.

The genes are TRBV2 and TRBJ2-1; 7 bases are shared with TRBD1. CDR1 and CDR2 (germline): SNHLY, FYNNEI. V was clipped by 2 bases and J by 2 bases; unmatched bases: 3. The CDR3 sequence is 15 residues long. CDR3 residues: CASSERQGPYNEQFF. CDR3 sequence (DNA): TGTGCCAGCAGTGAACGACAGGGTCCCTACAATGAGCAGTTCTTC.

The chain is built from TRBV5-4 and TRBJ2-7; 10 nucleotides agree with TRBD2. V was pared by 3 bases and J by 0 bases, with 3 bases of the junction left unmatched. CDR1 is SGHNT, CDR2 YYREEE, per germline (reference sequence). The CDR3 has 15 amino acids. The CDR3, as DNA: TGTGCCAGCAGCTCGGGACTAGCGAGCTCCTACGAGCAGTACTTC. Translated: CASSSGLASSYEQYF.

Only one count was recorded for this clone. The chain recombines TRBV9 with TRBJ2-1; possibly TRBD1 for D (5 bases). The V gene's germline CDR1 is SGDLS and CDR2 YYNGEE. V was shortened by 4 bases and J by 1 base, with 12 bases between the two germline ends. The CDR3 runs 15 residues. The CDR3 DNA follows: TGTGCCAGCAGCTCAGGGTTTGGGTCCTACAATGAGCAGTTCTTC. Translation gives CASSSGFGSYNEQFF.

The chain combines TRBV19 with TRBJ1-5; 7 positions match TRBD1. The germline V gene encodes CDR1 LNHDA and CDR2 SQIVND (reference sequence). J gave up 0 bases and V 6 bases, and 2 bases lay outside the gene matches. This CDR3 region has 14 residues. CDR3 bases: TGTGCCAGTAGACGGACAGGTAGCAATCAGCCCCAGCATTTT. Translation gives CASRRTGSNQPQHF.

The V gene is TRBV14, the J gene TRBJ2-2; D is undetermined. Germline V lookup: CDR1 SGHDN, CDR2 FVKESK. The CDR3 runs to 13 residues. The ends were cut back, 4 bases at V and 6 bases at J, with 9 bases in the middle. The CDR3 is CASSPFASGELFF. CDR3 coding DNA: TGTGCCAGCAGCCCCTTCGCGTCCGGGGAGCTGTTTTTT.